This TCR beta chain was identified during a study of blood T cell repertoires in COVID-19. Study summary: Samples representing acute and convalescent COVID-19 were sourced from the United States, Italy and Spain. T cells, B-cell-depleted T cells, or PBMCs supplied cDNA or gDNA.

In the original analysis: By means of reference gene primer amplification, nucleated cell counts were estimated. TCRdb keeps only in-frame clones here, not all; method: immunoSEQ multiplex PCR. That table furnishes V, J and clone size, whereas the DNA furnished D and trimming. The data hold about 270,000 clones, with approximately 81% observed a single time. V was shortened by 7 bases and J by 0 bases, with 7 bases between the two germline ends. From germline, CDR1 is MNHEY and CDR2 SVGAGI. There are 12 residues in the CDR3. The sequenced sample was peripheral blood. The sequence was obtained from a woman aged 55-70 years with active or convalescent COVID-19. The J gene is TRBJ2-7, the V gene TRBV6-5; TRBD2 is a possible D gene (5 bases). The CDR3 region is CASTTSSYEQYF. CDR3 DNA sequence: TGTGCCAGCACTACTAGCTCCTACGAGCAGTACTTC.